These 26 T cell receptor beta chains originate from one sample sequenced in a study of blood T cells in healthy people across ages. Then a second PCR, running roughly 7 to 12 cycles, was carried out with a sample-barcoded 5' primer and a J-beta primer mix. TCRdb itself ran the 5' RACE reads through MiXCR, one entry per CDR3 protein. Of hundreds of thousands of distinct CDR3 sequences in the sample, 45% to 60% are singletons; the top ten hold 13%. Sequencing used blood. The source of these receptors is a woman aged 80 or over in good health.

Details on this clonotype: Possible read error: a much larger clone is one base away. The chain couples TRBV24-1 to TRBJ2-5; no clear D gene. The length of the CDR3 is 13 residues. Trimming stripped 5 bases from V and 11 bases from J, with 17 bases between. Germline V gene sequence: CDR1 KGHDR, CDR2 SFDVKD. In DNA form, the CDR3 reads TGTGCCACCAGTGTCCCGTCCCGGAATGAGCAGTACTTC. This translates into CATSVPSRNEQYF.

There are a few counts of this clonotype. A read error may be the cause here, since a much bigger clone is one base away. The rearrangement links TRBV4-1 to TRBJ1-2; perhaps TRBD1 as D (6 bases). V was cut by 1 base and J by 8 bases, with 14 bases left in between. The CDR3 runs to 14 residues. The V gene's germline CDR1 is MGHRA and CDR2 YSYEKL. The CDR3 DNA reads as TGCGCCAGCAGCCAAGGTGGGACATGGGAGGGCTACACCTTC. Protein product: CASSQGGTWEGYTF.

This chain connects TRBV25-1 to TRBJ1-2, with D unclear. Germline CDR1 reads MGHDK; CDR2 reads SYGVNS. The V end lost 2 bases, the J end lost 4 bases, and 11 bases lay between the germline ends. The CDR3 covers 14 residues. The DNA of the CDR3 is TGTGCCAGCAGTGAAGGACCGGAGGCCTATGGCTACACCTTC. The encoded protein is CASSEGPEAYGYTF.

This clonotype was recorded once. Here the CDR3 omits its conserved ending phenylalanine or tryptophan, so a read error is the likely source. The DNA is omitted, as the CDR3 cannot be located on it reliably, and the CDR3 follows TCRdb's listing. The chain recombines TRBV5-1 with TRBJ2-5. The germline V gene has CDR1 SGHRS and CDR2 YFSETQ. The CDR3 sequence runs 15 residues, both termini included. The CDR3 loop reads CASSLPGYSGYTFGS.

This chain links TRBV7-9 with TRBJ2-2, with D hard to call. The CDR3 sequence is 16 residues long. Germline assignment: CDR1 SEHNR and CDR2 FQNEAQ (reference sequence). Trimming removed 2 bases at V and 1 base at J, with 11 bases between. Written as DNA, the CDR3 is TGTGCCAGCAGCTTACAAGTCCCAGGGAACACCGGGGAGCTGTTTTTT. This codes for CASSLQVPGNTGELFF.

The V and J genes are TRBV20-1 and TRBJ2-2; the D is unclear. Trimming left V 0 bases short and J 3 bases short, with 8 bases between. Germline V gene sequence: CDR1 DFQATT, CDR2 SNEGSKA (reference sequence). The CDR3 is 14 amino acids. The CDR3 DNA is TGCAGTGCTAGAGAGGTGTGGGACACCGGGGAGCTGTTTTTT. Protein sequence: CSAREVWDTGELFF.

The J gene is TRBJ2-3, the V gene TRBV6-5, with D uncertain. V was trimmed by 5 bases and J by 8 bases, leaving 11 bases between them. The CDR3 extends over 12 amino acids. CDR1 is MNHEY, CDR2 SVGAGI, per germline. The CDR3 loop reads CASSTPKATQYF. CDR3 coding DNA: TGTGCCAGCAGTACGCCGAAGGCTACGCAGTATTTT.

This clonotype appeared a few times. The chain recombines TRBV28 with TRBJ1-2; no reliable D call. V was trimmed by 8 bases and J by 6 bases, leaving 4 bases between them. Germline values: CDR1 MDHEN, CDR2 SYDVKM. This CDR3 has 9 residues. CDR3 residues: CASGDGYTF. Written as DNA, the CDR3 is TGTGCCAGCGGGGATGGCTACACCTTC.

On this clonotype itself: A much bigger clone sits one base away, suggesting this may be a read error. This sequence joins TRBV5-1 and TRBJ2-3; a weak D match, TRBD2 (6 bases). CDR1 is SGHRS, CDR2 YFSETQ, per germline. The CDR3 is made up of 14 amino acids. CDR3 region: CAGSLGVTSRTQYF. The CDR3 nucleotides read TGCGCCGGCAGCTTGGGGGTGACTAGTCGCACGCAGTATTTT.

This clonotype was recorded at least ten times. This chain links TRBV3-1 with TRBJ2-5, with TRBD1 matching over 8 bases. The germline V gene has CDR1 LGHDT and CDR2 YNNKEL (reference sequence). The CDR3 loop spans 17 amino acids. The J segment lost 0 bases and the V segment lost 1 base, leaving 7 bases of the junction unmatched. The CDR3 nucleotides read TGTGCCAGCAGCCAAGCCCCCGGACAGGGACACCAAGAGACCCAGTACTTC. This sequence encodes CASSQAPGQGHQETQYF.

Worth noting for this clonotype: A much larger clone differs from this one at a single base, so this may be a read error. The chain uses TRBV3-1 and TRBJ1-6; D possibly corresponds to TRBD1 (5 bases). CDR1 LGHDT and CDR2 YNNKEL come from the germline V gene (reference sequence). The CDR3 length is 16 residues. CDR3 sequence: CARSQDSGTHNSPLHF. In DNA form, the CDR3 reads TGTGCCCGCAGCCAAGATTCAGGGACCCATAATTCACCCCTCCACTTT.

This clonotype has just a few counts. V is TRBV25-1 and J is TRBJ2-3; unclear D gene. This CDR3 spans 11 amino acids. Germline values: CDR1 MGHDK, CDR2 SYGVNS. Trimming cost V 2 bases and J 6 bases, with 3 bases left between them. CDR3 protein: CASSEPDTQYF. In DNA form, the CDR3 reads TGTGCCAGCAGTGAACCCGATACGCAGTATTTT.

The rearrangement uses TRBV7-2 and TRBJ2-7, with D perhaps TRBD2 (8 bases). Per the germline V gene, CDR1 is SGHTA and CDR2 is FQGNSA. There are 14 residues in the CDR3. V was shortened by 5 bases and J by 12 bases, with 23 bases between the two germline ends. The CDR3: CASSGTAGAETRYF. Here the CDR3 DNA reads TGTGCCAGCAGCGGGACAGCGGGAGCAGAGACCCGGTACTTC.

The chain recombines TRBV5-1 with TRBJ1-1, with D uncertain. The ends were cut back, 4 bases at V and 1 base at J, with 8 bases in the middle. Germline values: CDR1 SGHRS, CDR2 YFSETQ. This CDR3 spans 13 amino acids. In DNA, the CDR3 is TGCGCCAGCAGCCCGACCTGGAACACTGAAGCTTTCTTT. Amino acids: CASSPTWNTEAFF.

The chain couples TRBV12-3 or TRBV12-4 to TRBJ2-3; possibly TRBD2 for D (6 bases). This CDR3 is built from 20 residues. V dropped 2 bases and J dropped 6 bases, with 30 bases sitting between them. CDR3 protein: CASSLKGNAGPRPGADTQYF. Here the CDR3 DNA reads TGTGCCAGCAGTTTAAAGGGGAACGCGGGGCCCAGACCCGGCGCGGATACGCAGTATTTT.

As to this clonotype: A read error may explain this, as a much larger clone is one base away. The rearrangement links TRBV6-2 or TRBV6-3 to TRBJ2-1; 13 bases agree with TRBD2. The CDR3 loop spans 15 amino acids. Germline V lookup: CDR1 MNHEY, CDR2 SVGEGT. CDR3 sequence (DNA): TGTGCCGGCAGATCTCTGACTAGCGGGAGGTCTGAGCAGTTCTTC. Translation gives CAGRSLTSGRSEQFF.

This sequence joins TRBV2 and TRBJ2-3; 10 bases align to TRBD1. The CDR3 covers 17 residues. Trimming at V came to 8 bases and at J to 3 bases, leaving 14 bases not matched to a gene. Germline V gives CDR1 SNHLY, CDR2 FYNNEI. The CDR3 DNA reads TGTGCCAGCGGCGCGGGACAGGGGACCAGGGGGACAGATACGCAGTATTTT. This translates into CASGAGQGTRGTDTQYF.

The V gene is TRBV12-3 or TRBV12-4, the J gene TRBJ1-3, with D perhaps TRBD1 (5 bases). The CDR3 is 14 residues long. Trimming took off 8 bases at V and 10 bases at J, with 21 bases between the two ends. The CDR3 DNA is TGTGCCAGCTCCGCCTGGGCAGGGAGGTTGACCATATATTTT. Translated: CASSAWAGRLTIYF.

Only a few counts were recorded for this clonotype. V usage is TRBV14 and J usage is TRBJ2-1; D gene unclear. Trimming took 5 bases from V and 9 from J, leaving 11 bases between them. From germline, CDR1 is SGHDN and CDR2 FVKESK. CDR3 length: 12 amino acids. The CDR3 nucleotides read TGTGCCAGCAGCGGCAGGATAGGTGAGCAGTTCTTC. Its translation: CASSGRIGEQFF.

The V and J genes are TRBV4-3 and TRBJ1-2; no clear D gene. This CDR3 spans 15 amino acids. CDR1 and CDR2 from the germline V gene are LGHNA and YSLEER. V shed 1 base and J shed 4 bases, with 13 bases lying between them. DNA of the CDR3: TGCGCCAGCAGCCAAGCCAACGATCCGCGCTATGGCTACACCTTC. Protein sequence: CASSQANDPRYGYTF.

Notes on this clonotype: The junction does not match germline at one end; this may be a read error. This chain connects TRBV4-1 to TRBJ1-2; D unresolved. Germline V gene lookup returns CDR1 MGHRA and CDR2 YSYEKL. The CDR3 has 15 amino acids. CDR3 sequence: CASTLSRQPNYGYAF. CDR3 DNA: TGCGCCAGCACCCTAAGCCGCCAGCCTAACTATGGCTACGCCTTC.

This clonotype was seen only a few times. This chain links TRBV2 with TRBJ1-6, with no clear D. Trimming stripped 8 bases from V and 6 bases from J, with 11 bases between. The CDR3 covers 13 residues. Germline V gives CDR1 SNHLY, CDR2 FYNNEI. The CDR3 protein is CASRKEVNSPLHF. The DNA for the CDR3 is TGTGCCAGCCGAAAGGAGGTTAATTCACCCCTCCACTTT. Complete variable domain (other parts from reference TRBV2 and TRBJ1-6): EPEVTQTPSHQVTQMGQEVILRCVPISNHLYFYWYRQILGQKVEFLVSFYNNEISEKSEIFDDQFSVERPDGSNFTLKIRSTKLEDSAMYFCASRKEVNSPLHFGNGTRLTVT.

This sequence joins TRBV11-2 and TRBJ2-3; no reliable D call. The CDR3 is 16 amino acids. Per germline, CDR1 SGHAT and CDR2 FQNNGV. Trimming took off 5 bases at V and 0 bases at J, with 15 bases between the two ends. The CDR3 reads CASSPPGHASTDTQYF. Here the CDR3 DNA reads TGTGCCAGCAGCCCCCCCGGCCACGCTAGCACAGATACGCAGTATTTT.

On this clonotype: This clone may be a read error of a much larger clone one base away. This CDR3 reads CASSFSPNEQYF. The CDR3 coding sequence is TGTGCCAGCAGTTTCAGCCCCAATGAGCAGTACTTC. This chain uses TRBV12-3 or TRBV12-4 with TRBJ2-7, with no clear D. CDR3 length equals 12 residues. Between the trimmed V and J ends, which lost 3 bases and 7 bases, there was a span of 10 bases.

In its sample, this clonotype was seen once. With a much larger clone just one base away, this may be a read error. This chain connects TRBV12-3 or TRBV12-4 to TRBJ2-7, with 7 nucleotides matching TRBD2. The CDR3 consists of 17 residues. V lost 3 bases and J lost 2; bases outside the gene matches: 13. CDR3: CASSFLTSRRSTYEQYF. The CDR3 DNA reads TGTGCCAGCAGTTTCCTGACTAGCAGGAGGTCAACCTACGAGCAGTACTTC.

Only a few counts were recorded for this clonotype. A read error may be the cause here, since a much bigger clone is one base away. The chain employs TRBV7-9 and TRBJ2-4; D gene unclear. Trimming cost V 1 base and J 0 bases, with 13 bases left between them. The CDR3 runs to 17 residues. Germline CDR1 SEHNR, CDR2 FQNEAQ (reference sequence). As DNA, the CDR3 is TGTGCCAGCAGCTTAGAGGCAGGAGCTCTAGCCAAAAACATTCAGTACTTC. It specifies CASSLEAGALAKNIQYF.